These 4 T cell receptor beta chains share one sample of origin, sequenced in a study of blood T cell repertoires in COVID-19. This table comes from immunoSEQ multiplex PCR, and its TCRdb copy is limited to in-frame clones, with some not included. The sample records about 170,000 clones, about 74% being singletons. Sequenced sample: peripheral blood. These receptors came from a woman at least 80 years old with acute or convalescent COVID-19.

This chain uses TRBV6-2 or TRBV6-3 with TRBJ2-2; TRBD2 agrees at 16 bases. The germline gives CDR1 MNHEY, CDR2 SVGEGT. The CDR3 runs to 17 residues. The V segment lost 2 bases and the J segment 7 bases; nucleotides outside the gene matches: 4. The CDR3 DNA reads TGTGCCAGCAGTTACGGGACTAGCGGGAGGGCCCACGGGGAGCTGTTTTTT. Translating gives CASSYGTSGRAHGELFF.

This clone showed up just a few times. V and J are TRBV5-4 and TRBJ2-2, with TRBD2 as a possible D gene (5 bases). The CDR3 is 14 residues long. The ends were cut back, 0 bases at V and 4 bases at J, with 7 bases in the middle. In germline, CDR1 is SGHNT, CDR2 YYREEE (reference sequence). CDR3 DNA sequence: TGTGCCAGCAGCTTGGAAAGCGGCACCGGGGAGCTGTTTTTT. Protein product: CASSLESGTGELFF.

This clone is a singleton in its sample. The chain has TRBV4-1 and TRBJ1-1; D call uncertain. This CDR3 is 16 amino acids long. Germline V gene lookup returns CDR1 MGHRA and CDR2 YSYEKL. V gave up 2 bases and J gave up 0 bases, with 13 bases separating them. In nucleotides, the CDR3 is TGCGCCAGCAGCCAATTGGCTGTGATTATGAACACTGAAGCTTTCTTT. Amino acids: CASSQLAVIMNTEAFF.

This clone was detected only once. The V and J genes are TRBV16 and TRBJ1-5; possibly TRBD1 for D (6 bases). The CDR3 covers 14 residues. The germline V gene encodes CDR1 KGHSY and CDR2 FQNENV. V shed 2 bases and J shed 12 bases, with 17 bases lying between them. CDR3 sequence: CASSQEIQGPHQHF. DNA for the CDR3: TGTGCCAGCAGCCAAGAGATTCAGGGGCCCCACCAGCATTTT.